Listed below are T cell receptor beta chains from one sample, sequenced in a study of early T cells in non-severe SARS-CoV-2 infection. One entry per CDR3 protein, called by TCRdb with MiXCR from the 5' RACE reads. The data contain about 30,000 distinct CDR3 sequences, around 5% of them singletons. The sequencing input was whole blood. The receptors here all came from an adult who was a healthcare worker with PCR-confirmed SARS-CoV-2 infection or an uninfected control (not recorded which). Each CDR3 is given with its conserved first and last residue. The D gene is left open where the match is weak. Not every row has a clone size; where given, it reads once, few, many or a size class.

>few|-|TRBJ2-1|TRBV5-6
TGTGCCAGCAGCCGGGGGCGGACGGCCTACAATGAGCAGTTCTTC
CASSRGRTAYNEQFF
>-|TRBD2|TRBJ2-1|TRBV7-2
TGTGCCAGCAGCCTAACTAGCGGGACTTACAATGAGCAGTTCTTC
CASSLTSGTYNEQFF
>many|TRBD2|TRBJ2-3|TRBV29-1
TGCAGCGTTGAGGTAGCGGGAGCAGATACGCAGTATTTT
CSVEVAGADTQYF
>many|-|TRBJ2-7|TRBV5-1
TGCGCCAGCAGCTTGAGTCAGGGGGGCTACGAGCAGTACTTC
CASSLSQGGYEQYF
>many|TRBD1|TRBJ2-2|TRBV6-6
TGTGCCAGCATCAGGACAGGGAACACCGGGGAGCTGTTTTTT
CASIRTGNTGELFF
>-|-|TRBJ1-6|TRBV6-6
TGTGCCAGCAGTTACTCCGAGGACAGTTCCTATAATTCACCCCTCCACTTT
CASSYSEDSSYNSPLHF
>few|-|TRBJ2-2|TRBV7-9
TGTGCCAGCAGCTCGGCCTGGGAGATGATAGGCGGGGAGCTGTTTTTT
CASSSAWEMIGGELFF
>few|-|TRBJ1-3|TRBV7-9
TGTGCCAGCAGCTCCATAGATTCCTCTGGAAACACCATATATTTT
CASSSIDSSGNTIYF
>many|-|TRBJ1-2|TRBV5-1
TGCGCCAGCAGCTTGGCTTTAGGGGCGAACTATGGCTACACCTTC
CASSLALGANYGYTF
>many|-|TRBJ1-6|TRBV14
TGTGCCAGCAGCCCCGACACCGATGGATCACCCCTCCACTTT
CASSPDTDGSPLHF
>many|TRBD2|TRBJ2-1|TRBV7-8
TGTGCCAGCAGCTTAGTGAGCGGGAGGCCCATTGAGCAGTTCTTC
CASSLVSGRPIEQFF
>few|-|TRBJ2-4|TRBV27
TGTGCCGGAGCCGGGAGAGACGAACTAGCCAAAAACATTCAGTACTTC
CAGAGRDELAKNIQYF
>many|-|TRBJ1-2|TRBV27
TGTGCCAGCAGTTTAAGAGGAGGGCGCAACTTCTATGGCTACACCTTC
CASSLRGGRNFYGYTF
>many|TRBD2|TRBJ2-3|TRBV28
TGTGCCAGCACCTATCTCAGCGGGGGCGCAGATACGCAGTATTTT
CASTYLSGGADTQYF
>many|-|TRBJ2-3|TRBV7-2
TGTGCCAGCAGCTCCATTGGGGTGGTAGCGGTTACAGATACGCAGTATTTT
CASSSIGVVAVTDTQYF
>few|TRBD2|TRBJ2-1|TRBV20-1
TGCAGTGCTACGACTAGCGGGGGGGCCTTGGGCAATCGGGAGCAGTTCTTC
CSATTSGGALGNREQFF
>many|-|TRBJ1-1|TRBV5-1
TGCGCCAGCAGCGGTGGGGGCCGGGAGAACACTGAAGCTTTCTTT
CASSGGGRENTEAFF
>few|TRBD1|TRBJ2-2|TRBV6-2/TRBV6-3
TGTGCCAGCAGTTCCCGGACAGGGGTGAACACCGGGGAGCCGTTTTTT
CASSSRTGVNTGEPFF
>many|TRBD1|TRBJ1-2|TRBV6-6
TGTGCCAGCAGTTACTCGGGGACAGGGGGTTTTGGCTACACCTTC
CASSYSGTGGFGYTF
>many|-|TRBJ1-6|TRBV5-6
TGTGCCAGCAGCTTGGTACAGGGAGGAGATAATTCACCCCTCCACTTT
CASSLVQGGDNSPLHF
>-|-|TRBJ2-1|TRBV20-1
TGCAGTGCTAGGGCACCGGGACTGGGGTTAGGACGGTCTCTTAGTGAGCAGTTCTTC
CSARAPGLGLGRSLSEQFF
>few|-|TRBJ2-1|TRBV20-1
TGCAGTGCTAGAGATGGCGCGGGGAGGTCCTACAATGAGCAGTTCTTC
CSARDGAGRSYNEQFF
>many|TRBD1|TRBJ2-2|TRBV6-5
TGTGCCAGCAGTCAGCAGGGGGCGCGAGGCGGGGAGCTGTTTTTT
CASSQQGARGGELFF
>many|TRBD2|TRBJ2-1|TRBV19
TGTGCCAGTAGTGGGACTAGCGGGTTTGAGCAGTTCTTC
CASSGTSGFEQFF
>few|-|TRBJ2-7|TRBV29-1
TGCAGCGTAACCAGAGACAGGCACTCCTACGAGCAGTACTTC
CSVTRDRHSYEQYF
>few|-|TRBJ2-7|TRBV6-2/TRBV6-3
TGTGCCAGCAGTTACCAGGGAGGCGAGCAGTACTTC
CASSYQGGEQYF
>-|-|TRBJ2-3|TRBV27
TGTGCCAGCAGTTTATTAGGGAGCACAGATACGCAGTATTTT
CASSLLGSTDTQYF
>few|-|TRBJ2-7|TRBV11-2
TGTGCCAGCAGCCGCCAGACAGGCATGAGCTCCTACGAGCAGTACTTC
CASSRQTGMSSYEQYF
>many|-|TRBJ1-4|TRBV20-1
TGCAGTGCTGTAACAGGGAAAGTTGGTGAAAAACTGTTTTTT
CSAVTGKVGEKLFF
>-|TRBD2|TRBJ2-5|TRBV11-2
TGTGCCAGCAGCTTATCTGTGCTAGCGGGAGTCGGGACCCAGTACTTC
CASSLSVLAGVGTQYF
>many|-|TRBJ2-7|TRBV7-9
TGTGCCAGCAGCTTAGCGGGACCGGCGGCCGAGCAGTACTTC
CASSLAGPAAEQYF
>-|-|TRBJ2-2|TRBV16
TGTGCCAGCAGCCAGAAATCGACAGGCACCGGGGAGCTGTTTTTT
CASSQKSTGTGELFF
>many|-|TRBJ2-7|TRBV29-1
TGCAGCGTTAAACAGGGACACGAGCAGTACTTC
CSVKQGHEQYF
>few|-|TRBJ1-5|TRBV19
TGTGCCAGTAGTATGTTGACGGGTGTTAGCAATCAGCCCCAGCATTTT
CASSMLTGVSNQPQHF
>few|-|TRBJ2-7|TRBV5-1
TGCGCCAGCAGCTTGTTCGCCAATACCTACGAGCAGTACTTC
CASSLFANTYEQYF
>medium-sized|TRBD1|TRBJ1-6|TRBV28
TGTGCCGGGCGAGCCACAGGGGGTAATTCACCCCTCCACTTT
CAGRATGGNSPLHF
>few|-|TRBJ1-2|TRBV12-5
TGTGCTAGTTGGAACGCGGTTAATGGCTACACCTTC
CASWNAVNGYTF
>many|-|TRBJ2-1|TRBV5-6
TGTGCCAGCAGCCCCTTGGCAGCCTCCTACAATGAGCAGTTCTTC
CASSPLAASYNEQFF
>-|-|TRBJ1-2|TRBV6-2/TRBV6-3
TGTGCCAGCAGTCCCGGACTCAACTATGGCTACACCTTC
CASSPGLNYGYTF
>-|-|TRBJ1-1|TRBV27
TGTGCCAGCAGTGCTACGGGAGTATTGAACACTGAAGCTTTCTTT
CASSATGVLNTEAFF
>many|-|TRBJ2-5|TRBV29-1
TGCAGCGTTGGGATACCAGAGACCCAGTACTTC
CSVGIPETQYF
>many|-|TRBJ2-1|TRBV29-1
TGCAGCGGTGACAGTAACAATGAGCAGTTCTTC
CSGDSNNEQFF
>-|TRBD2|TRBJ2-7|TRBV5-1
TGCGCCAGCAGCTTACTAGCGGGGGGGTACGAGCAGTACTTC
CASSLLAGGYEQYF
>many|-|TRBJ1-2|TRBV7-9
TGTGCCAGCAGCTTCCCCGTTACTCACTATGGCTACACCTTC
CASSFPVTHYGYTF
>many|TRBD1|TRBJ1-1|TRBV20-1
TGCAGTGCTGGGGGGGACAGGGTCATAAACACTGAAGCTTTCTTT
CSAGGDRVINTEAFF
>many|-|TRBJ1-2|TRBV5-6
TGTGCCAGCAGCCCGCCAGACACGTACCGAAGACCTAACTATGGCTACACCTTC
CASSPPDTYRRPNYGYTF
>many|TRBD1|TRBJ1-2|TRBV5-1
TGCGCCAGCAGCTCGGCGCCGGACAGGGCTGAATATGGCTACACCTTC
CASSSAPDRAEYGYTF